This TCR beta chain was captured by sequencing in a study of control samples from healthy donors and cancer patients. Using immunoSEQ multiplex PCR, the repertoire was profiled, and TCRdb retains in-frame clones only, with some absent. This table holds around 180,000 clones, roughly 88% found once. Trimming left V 2 bases short and J 0 bases short, with 17 bases between. The CDR3 has 17 residues. Looked up from germline, CDR1 is SGHVS and CDR2 is FQNEAQ. A single count supports this clone. The rearrangement joins TRBV7-8 to TRBJ2-7, with D perhaps TRBD2 (5 bases). The sample consisted of blood. The TCR originated in a woman under 40 in good health. Here the CDR3 DNA reads TGTGCCAGCAGCTTAAGGTCAGCGATGGGGAGCTCCTACGAGCAGTACTTC. This translates into CASSLRSAMGSSYEQYF.